This T cell receptor beta chain is drawn from a study of CD8+ T cells in alopecia areata. Study summary: Each of the treated patients was given oral tofacitinib, 5 to 10 mg twice daily, for moderate-to-severe alopecia areata.

Deletions cut 10 bases from V and 0 bases from J, with 10 bases between. Germline V gene data show CDR1 as LNHDA and CDR2 as SQIVND (reference sequence). The CDR3 consists of 13 residues. Extracted RNA was reverse transcribed into cDNA, the sequencing template. The assay was immunoSEQ multiplex PCR, and TCRdb's table has in-frame clones only and misses some. The data contain roughly 65,000 clones, 45% to 55% of them seen just once; the ten biggest clones take up 15% to 20%. The genes are TRBV19 and TRBJ2-1; TRBD2 might be the D (6 bases). The sample was CD8+ T cells sorted from blood, taken at week 0. The clonotype comes from a human donor with alopecia areata. CDR3 nucleotides: TGTGCCATCGCGGGGAGCTCCTACAATGAGCAGTTCTTC. As protein: CAIAGSSYNEQFF. Drawing the rest from reference TRBV19 and TRBJ2-1, the complete variable domain is DGGITQSPKYLFRKEGQNVTLSCEQNLNHDAMYWYRQDPGQGLRLIYYSQIVNDFQKGDIAEGYSVSREKKESFPLTVTSAQKNPTAFYLCAIAGSSYNEQFFGPGTRLTVL.